These 27 T cell receptor beta chains share one sample of origin, sequenced in a study of blood T cell repertoires in COVID-19. Profiling relied on immunoSEQ multiplex PCR, and the TCRdb table lists in-frame clones only, not all of them. The table has approximately 200,000 clones, 75% to 90% seen once; the top ten hold 3% to 4%. The source material was PBMCs or T cells enriched from blood (not recorded which). The receptor source for this set is a woman under 30 in a cohort exposed to, infected with or recovered from COVID-19 (not recorded which).

The chain joins TRBV6-5 to TRBJ2-2; the D gene is possibly TRBD1 (6 bases). There are 15 residues in the CDR3. Germline assignment: CDR1 MNHEY and CDR2 SVGAGI. Trimming cost V 4 bases and J 1 base, with 10 bases left between them. DNA of the CDR3: TGTGCCAGCAGTTTAACGGGACAGAACACCGGGGAGCTGTTTTTT. This codes for CASSLTGQNTGELFF.

The chain links TRBV4-1 to TRBJ2-7; D is ambiguous. Germline V CDR1 and CDR2: MGHRA, YSYEKL. The CDR3 sequence is 16 residues long. V lost 1 base and J 0 bases, leaving 13 bases between the germline ends. The CDR3 DNA is TGCGCCAGCAGCCAAGGTTTTCAGGCAGGCTCCTACGAGCAGTACTTC. It translates to CASSQGFQAGSYEQYF.

A single count supports this clone. V usage is TRBV11-3 and J usage is TRBJ2-5; 10 bases are a match to TRBD2. V shed 5 bases and J 5 bases; nucleotides not matched to a gene: 11. This CDR3 is built from 16 residues. Per the germline V gene, CDR1 is SGHNT and CDR2 is YENEEA. The DNA for the CDR3 is TGTGCCAGCAGCCCAAGGACTAGCGGCGGGGGGGAGACCCAGTACTTC. Residues: CASSPRTSGGGETQYF.

The J gene is TRBJ1-4, the V gene TRBV24-1; no reliable D call. Germline V CDR1 and CDR2: KGHDR, SFDVKD. The CDR3 loop spans 13 amino acids. V lost 3 bases to trimming and J lost 5 bases, with 6 bases between them. The CDR3 sequence is CATSDRGNEKLFF. The CDR3 DNA sequence: TGTGCCACCAGTGATCGAGGGAATGAAAAACTGTTTTTT.

The chain carries TRBV28 and TRBJ1-2; no reliable D call. Germline CDR1 MDHEN, CDR2 SYDVKM. CDR3 length equals 12 residues. Trimming took 5 bases from V and 7 from J, leaving 11 bases between them. Here the CDR3 reads CASSLERVGYTF. In nucleotides, the CDR3 is TGTGCCAGCAGTCTCGAACGGGTTGGCTACACCTTC.

The CDR3 loop is CASSVSLAGIYNEQFF. CDR3 nucleotide sequence: TGTGCCAGCAGCGTCTCACTAGCGGGGATATACAATGAGCAGTTCTTC. V usage is TRBV9 and J usage is TRBJ2-1, with 10 bases that match TRBD2. There are 16 residues in the CDR3. Germline V gene lookup returns CDR1 SGDLS and CDR2 YYNGEE. V gave up 2 bases and J gave up 4 bases; unmatched junction bases: 6.

This rearrangement joins TRBV11-2 to TRBJ2-7, with 12 bases fitting TRBD2. The CDR3 is made up of 18 amino acids. With 3 bases clipped from V and 4 bases from J, the junction kept 13 bases outside the gene matches. The germline CDR1 and CDR2 sequences are SGHAT and FQNNGV. CDR3 loop: CASSFGLAGPLIGYEQYF. The CDR3 region has the DNA TGTGCCAGCAGCTTCGGACTAGCGGGGCCCCTAATCGGATACGAGCAGTACTTC.

This chain joins TRBV6-6 and TRBJ2-7; D is undetermined. The V and J ends lost 0 bases and 2 bases respectively, with 11 bases between them. Germline values: CDR1 MNHNY, CDR2 SVGAGI (reference sequence). This CDR3 spans 15 amino acids. The CDR3, as DNA: TGTGCCAGCAGTTACTCAGAAGGAGTCACCTACGAGCAGTACTTC. Translation gives CASSYSEGVTYEQYF.

The chain couples TRBV28 to TRBJ1-4; the D gene is possibly TRBD1 (6 bases). The CDR3 loop spans 15 amino acids. V lost 6 bases and J lost 5, with 16 bases in between. CDR1 is MDHEN, CDR2 SYDVKM, per germline. The CDR3 loop reads CASRGQGQGNEKLFF. The CDR3 region has the DNA TGTGCCAGCAGGGGGCAGGGACAAGGAAATGAAAAACTGTTTTTT.

This clone came up a few times. V is TRBV3-1 (or the pseudogene TRBV3-2) and J is TRBJ2-3; TRBD2 matches 7 bases. The ends lost 1 base at V and 2 bases at J; junction bases unmatched: 3. The V gene's germline CDR1 is LGHDT and CDR2 YNNKEL (reference sequence). CDR3 size: 15 residues. CDR3 nucleotide sequence: TGTGCCAGCAGCCAAGGGGCGGGAGACACAGATACGCAGTATTTT. Its protein product is CASSQGAGDTDTQYF.

The rearrangement uses TRBV12-5 and TRBJ1-5; TRBD1 is a possible D gene (5 bases). The CDR3 totals 15 residues. Germline CDR1 reads LGHNT; CDR2 reads FRNRAP. V was cut by 7 bases and J by 6 bases, with 19 bases left in between. The CDR3 nucleotides are TGTGCTAGTGCCCCGGCCCAGGGTGATAGTCAGCCCCAGCATTTT. The encoded protein is CASAPAQGDSQPQHF.

The chain carries TRBV11-2 and TRBJ2-2, with a tentative D call TRBD1 (6 bases). Germline CDR1 is SGHAT and CDR2 is FQNNGV. V lost 5 bases and J lost 4, with 11 bases in between. CDR3 size: 14 residues. The CDR3 protein is CASSRDTITGELFF. The CDR3 nucleotides are TGTGCCAGCAGCCGGGACACCATCACCGGGGAGCTGTTTTTT.

The gene calls are TRBV5-6 and TRBJ1-3; D is uncertain. Germline V lookup: CDR1 SGHDT, CDR2 YYEEEE. Trimming stripped 4 bases from V and 0 bases from J, with 11 bases between. The CDR3 extends over 15 amino acids. The CDR3 DNA follows: TGTGCCAGCAGCCCCTCGTCGGGCTCTGGAAACACCATATATTTT. Translating it yields CASSPSSGSGNTIYF.

This chain connects TRBV7-8 to TRBJ2-6; D perhaps matches TRBD2 (5 bases). The CDR3 contains 20 residues. V was pared by 5 bases and J by 0 bases, with 23 bases between. CDR1 is SGHVS and CDR2 is FQNEAQ in the germline V gene. CDR3 amino acids: CASSGEREPKEFSGANVLTF. In DNA form, the CDR3 reads TGTGCCAGCAGCGGAGAGAGGGAACCCAAAGAGTTCTCTGGGGCCAACGTCCTGACTTTC.

The rearrangement links TRBV6-4 to TRBJ2-2, with D possibly being TRBD2 (6 bases). V gave up 5 bases and J gave up 1 base, with 14 bases separating them. Germline CDR1 and CDR2: MRHNA and SNTAGT. The CDR3 contains 16 residues. The CDR3 spells CASSPNGGRNTGELFF. CDR3 coding DNA: TGTGCCAGCAGTCCAAACGGGGGTCGGAACACCGGGGAGCTGTTTTTT.

V gene TRBV4-1 combines with J gene TRBJ1-1, with 9 bases that match TRBD1. J lost 8 bases, V lost 0 bases, and 7 bases had no gene match. Per the germline V gene, CDR1 is MGHRA and CDR2 is YSYEKL. This CDR3 comprises 15 residues. The CDR3 reads CASSQDPQGAGEAFF. The CDR3 DNA sequence: TGCGCCAGCAGCCAAGACCCACAGGGGGCAGGAGAAGCTTTCTTT.

The V and J genes are TRBV15 and TRBJ1-4; the D is unclear. The V gene lost 0 bases and the J gene lost 6 bases, with 11 bases spanning the gap. There are 15 residues in the CDR3. The germline gives CDR1 LNHNV, CDR2 YYDKDF (reference sequence). This CDR3 reads CATSRDGREDEKLFF. In nucleotides, the CDR3 is TGTGCCACCAGCAGAGATGGCCGGGAGGATGAAAAACTGTTTTTT. The full variable domain, with the rest looked up from reference TRBV15 and TRBJ1-4, is DAMVIQNPRYQVTQFGKPVTLSCSQTLNHNVMYWYQQKSSQAPKLLFHYYDKDFNNEADTPDNFQSRRPNTSFCFLDIRSPGLGDTAMYLCATSRDGREDEKLFFGSGTQLSVL.

V is TRBV27 and J is TRBJ2-7; tentative D call: TRBD2 (5 bases). Trimming removed 2 bases from V and 0 bases from J, with 11 bases in between. There are 15 residues in the CDR3. The germline V gene encodes CDR1 MNHEY and CDR2 SMNVEV (reference sequence). In DNA form, the CDR3 reads TGTGCCAGCAGTTTAAAGAGGGAGATCTCCTACGAGCAGTACTTC. The encoded protein is CASSLKREISYEQYF.

This chain joins TRBV7-3 and TRBJ2-1; D is ambiguous. Germline-derived CDR1 and CDR2 are SGHTA and FQGTGA. V lost 8 bases and J lost 7, with 9 bases in between. The CDR3 has 11 residues. CDR3 region: CASGPTNEQFF. DNA of the CDR3: TGTGCCAGCGGGCCTACAAATGAGCAGTTCTTC.

This sequence joins TRBV4-2 and TRBJ2-5; 10 bases fit TRBD2. The CDR3 is 16 residues long. Germline assignment: CDR1 LGHNA and CDR2 YNFKEQ. The ends lost 0 bases at V and 5 bases at J; junction bases unmatched: 6. CDR3 protein: CASSQEAGLAVETQYF. The CDR3 region has the DNA TGTGCCAGCAGCCAAGAAGCAGGACTAGCGGTCGAGACCCAGTACTTC.

The chain links TRBV11-3 to TRBJ2-5, with D possibly being TRBD2 (6 bases). Germline V gives CDR1 SGHNT, CDR2 YENEEA. The CDR3 is 13 residues long. Trimming took 5 bases from V and 2 from J, leaving 9 bases between them. CDR3: CASSGDSQETQYF. CDR3 DNA: TGTGCCAGCAGCGGGGACTCACAAGAGACCCAGTACTTC.

V is TRBV5-4 and J is TRBJ1-1; no clear D. With 4 bases removed from V and 3 bases from J, the gap between germline ends came to 7 bases. Germline-derived CDR1 and CDR2 are SGHNT and YYREEE (reference sequence). This CDR3 has 12 amino acids. CDR3 protein: CASSAGDTEAFF. The CDR3 DNA is TGTGCCAGCAGCGCCGGAGACACTGAAGCTTTCTTT.

The rearrangement links TRBV7-8 to TRBJ1-2, with D uncertain. The germline CDR1 and CDR2 sequences are SGHVS and FQNEAQ. V was pared by 3 bases and J by 1 base, with 6 bases between. The CDR3 covers 13 residues. CDR3 in amino acids: CASSFEGNYGYTF. In DNA form, the CDR3 reads TGTGCCAGCAGCTTTGAGGGTAACTATGGCTACACCTTC. Full variable domain (remainder filled in from reference TRBV7-8 and TRBJ1-2): GAGVSQSPRYKVAKRGQDVALRCDPISGHVSLFWYQQALGQGPEFLTYFQNEAQLDKSGLPSDRFFAERPEGSVSTLKIQRTQQEDSAVYLCASSFEGNYGYTFGSGTRLTVV.

The CDR3 loop reads CASSQTGGPYWEQYF. The CDR3 coding sequence is TGTGCCAGCAGCCAGACGGGGGGGCCCTACTGGGAGCAGTACTTC. The J gene is TRBJ2-7, the V gene TRBV5-4; 8 bases match TRBD2. Germline lookup yields CDR1 SGHNT and CDR2 YYREEE (reference sequence). The CDR3 extends over 15 amino acids. V was pared by 4 bases and J by 7 bases, with 13 bases of the junction left unmatched.

V usage is TRBV5-1 and J usage is TRBJ2-1; 11 bases map to TRBD2. This CDR3 region has 20 residues. Germline lookup yields CDR1 SGHRS and CDR2 YFSETQ. V gave up 3 bases and J gave up 5 bases; unmatched junction bases: 19. The CDR3 sequence: CASSYPMLAGGHPFDNEQFF. The CDR3 coding sequence is TGCGCCAGCAGCTACCCGATGCTAGCGGGGGGACACCCTTTTGACAATGAGCAGTTCTTC.

The chain uses TRBV27 and TRBJ1-3; 9 bases match TRBD1. The V gene's germline CDR1 is MNHEY and CDR2 SMNVEV (reference sequence). This CDR3 has 15 amino acids. Trimming at V came to 6 bases and at J to 1 base, leaving 4 bases not matched to a gene. The CDR3 DNA sequence: TGTGCCAGCAGCCGACAGGGGGAATCTGGAAACACCATATATTTT. It yields the protein CASSRQGESGNTIYF.

The chain joins TRBV7-3 to TRBJ2-2; 13 bases map to TRBD2. V gave up 8 bases and J gave up 4 bases; unmatched junction bases: 7. The CDR3 has 16 amino acids. CDR1 SGHTA and CDR2 FQGTGA come from the germline V gene. The CDR3 DNA follows: TGTGCCAGCGGACTAGCGGGGGACCCGGGCACCGGGGAGCTGTTTTTT. It translates to CASGLAGDPGTGELFF.